The next 26 T cell receptor beta chains were all read from a single sample in a study of T cell changes during pregnancy in multiple sclerosis. Some clones are missing from TCRdb's copy, which holds only in-frame ones; the method was immunoSEQ multiplex PCR. Of about 68,000 clones in the sample, 90% were seen once. The sequenced sample was peripheral blood, obtained in the third trimester of pregnancy. These receptors originate from a female donor with multiple sclerosis, enrolled in a pregnancy study.

V and J are TRBV19 and TRBJ1-5; the D is unclear. The CDR3 spans 13 residues. Germline V gene data show CDR1 as LNHDA and CDR2 as SQIVND (reference sequence). V lost 3 bases and J 5 bases, leaving 8 bases between the germline ends. The CDR3 spells CASSIGVDQPQHF. CDR3 nucleotide sequence: TGTGCCAGTAGTATCGGGGTAGATCAGCCCCAGCATTTT.

V is TRBV4-1 and J is TRBJ1-5, with unresolved D. Germline V lookup: CDR1 MGHRA, CDR2 YSYEKL. This CDR3 has 16 residues. Trimming pared 1 base from V and 7 bases from J, leaving 17 bases between. The CDR3 nucleotides read TGCGCCAGCAGCCAAGTCGTGAATCCGGCGGGCCAGCCCCAGCATTTT. Its translation is CASSQVVNPAGQPQHF.

The chain links TRBV10-2 to TRBJ2-5, with D possibly being TRBD1 (5 bases). V was pared by 2 bases and J by 1 base, with 8 bases between. The CDR3 covers 14 residues. CDR1 is WSHSY, CDR2 SAAADI, per germline. The CDR3 nucleotides read TGCGCCAGCAGTGAGGGGGCCCTCCAAGAGACCCAGTACTTC. It codes for CASSEGALQETQYF.

V gene TRBV6-1 combines with J gene TRBJ2-7, with 9 bases matching TRBD1. CDR1 is MNHNS, CDR2 SASEGT, per germline. V lost 3 bases, J lost 5 bases, and 5 bases stayed unmatched. The CDR3 spans 14 residues. The CDR3 region is CASSDRDRAHEQYF. Written as DNA, the CDR3 is TGTGCCAGCAGTGATCGGGACAGGGCCCACGAGCAGTACTTC.

The V and J genes are TRBV27 and TRBJ1-1; 7 nucleotides match TRBD1. The CDR3 totals 12 residues. V lost 4 bases and J lost 6; bases outside the gene matches: 2. The germline CDR1 and CDR2 sequences are MNHEY and SMNVEV (reference sequence). In DNA form, the CDR3 reads TGTGCCAGCAGTTCTACAGGGGCTGAAGCTTTCTTT. This gives the protein CASSSTGAEAFF.

The chain carries TRBV30 and TRBJ2-3, with D possibly matching TRBD1 (6 bases). V was clipped by 2 bases and J by 1 base, with 16 bases between them. This CDR3 has 16 amino acids. Germline CDR1 reads GTSNPN; CDR2 reads SVGIG (reference sequence). CDR3 residues: CAWSILQGGGTDTQYF. The CDR3 DNA reads as TGTGCCTGGAGTATTCTACAGGGCGGAGGCACAGATACGCAGTATTTT.

The chain carries TRBV13 and TRBJ1-3; the D is unclear. Germline V CDR1 and CDR2: PRHDT, FYEKMQ (reference sequence). The CDR3 is made up of 14 amino acids. Deletions cut 7 bases from V and 0 bases from J, with 10 bases between. Here the CDR3 reads CASTEGGSGNTIYF. Here the CDR3 DNA reads TGTGCCAGCACCGAGGGTGGCTCTGGAAACACCATATATTTT.

This clone was counted between two and nine times. The V gene is TRBV19, the J gene TRBJ2-1; 11 bases align to TRBD2. Germline lookup yields CDR1 LNHDA and CDR2 SQIVND (reference sequence). Unmatched junction bases numbered 8, after V lost 8 bases and J lost 5 bases. This CDR3 contains 15 residues. The CDR3 protein is CASQTGTSGNNEQFF. The CDR3 coding sequence is TGTGCCAGTCAAACGGGGACTAGCGGAAACAATGAGCAGTTCTTC.

The V call is TRBV29-1, the J call TRBJ2-3; 8 nucleotides line up with TRBD1. The CDR3 loop spans 14 amino acids. Germline CDR1 reads SQVTM; CDR2 reads ANQGSEA. Trimming at V came to 6 bases and at J to 0 bases, leaving 5 bases not matched to a gene. As DNA, the CDR3 is TGCAGCGTCGCTGGGACAGGCAGCACAGATACGCAGTATTTT. Amino acid sequence: CSVAGTGSTDTQYF.

Worth noting for this clone: The sample carries other DNA sequences with the same CDR3. This chain joins TRBV4-1 and TRBJ1-3; D remains unclear. This CDR3 region has 16 residues. The germline V gene has CDR1 MGHRA and CDR2 YSYEKL. The V and J ends lost 0 bases and 0 bases respectively, with 9 bases between them. Written as DNA, the CDR3 is TGCGCCAGCAGCCAAGAGCGACGGAGCTCTGGAAACACCATATATTTT. Its translation is CASSQERRSSGNTIYF.

The count of this clone is one. The genes are TRBV5-1 and TRBJ2-2, with 8 positions matching TRBD2. Germline CDR1 is SGHRS and CDR2 is YFSETQ. The CDR3 is 17 residues long. With V trimmed by 4 bases and J by 0 bases, 8 bases remained unmatched. The CDR3 is CASSLSGLASNTGELFF. In DNA form, the CDR3 reads TGCGCCAGCAGCCTTTCCGGACTAGCTTCGAACACCGGGGAGCTGTTTTTT.

The J gene is TRBJ1-5, the V gene TRBV15; perhaps TRBD1 as D (5 bases). Looked up from germline, CDR1 is LNHNV and CDR2 is YYDKDF (reference sequence). Trimming took off 8 bases at V and 1 base at J, with 6 bases between the two ends. CDR3 length: 12 amino acids. This CDR3 reads CATGASNQPQHF. Written as DNA, the CDR3 is TGTGCCACCGGGGCGAGCAATCAGCCCCAGCATTTT.

The V call is TRBV19, the J call TRBJ2-2; 12 bases fit TRBD2. CDR3 size: 19 residues. V lost 6 bases, J lost 7 bases, and 18 bases stayed unmatched. In germline, CDR1 is LNHDA, CDR2 SQIVND (reference sequence). CDR3 DNA: TGTGCCAGTAGAGGGGACAACCCGGTACTAGCGGGAGGTATCGGGGAGCTGTTTTTT. Translated: CASRGDNPVLAGGIGELFF.

The CDR3, as DNA: TGTGCCAGCAGTTACTCGTACAGGGGAACCTACAATGAGCAGTTCTTC. This encodes CASSYSYRGTYNEQFF. The chain employs TRBV6-5 and TRBJ2-1; 7 nucleotides line up with TRBD1. The CDR3 has 16 amino acids. CDR1 and CDR2 from the germline V gene are MNHEY and SVGAGI. The V segment lost 0 bases and the J segment 2 bases; nucleotides outside the gene matches: 4.

This chain links TRBV6-9 with TRBJ2-7, with D maybe TRBD1 (5 bases). Trimming removed 2 bases at V and 4 bases at J, with 9 bases between. CDR1 and CDR2 (germline): MNHGY, SVAAGI. There are 13 residues in the CDR3. In nucleotides, the CDR3 is TGTGCCAGCAGTTATGACAGCTCGTACGAGCAGTACTTC. This encodes CASSYDSSYEQYF.

The rearrangement uses TRBV19 and TRBJ1-5; 9 nucleotides align to TRBD1. After removal of 4 bases from V and 6 bases from J, the junction contained 4 bases not matched to a gene. The CDR3 contains 14 residues. Per the germline V gene, CDR1 is LNHDA and CDR2 is SQIVND (reference sequence). The CDR3 bases are TGTGCCAGTAGTACCACAGGGGGCGGTCAGCCCCAGCATTTT. It translates to CASSTTGGGQPQHF.

The J gene is TRBJ2-7, the V gene TRBV27, with D perhaps matching TRBD1 (6 bases). CDR1 is MNHEY, CDR2 SMNVEV, per germline (reference sequence). The length of the CDR3 is 14 residues. V was trimmed by 5 bases and J by 2 bases, leaving 13 bases between them. In DNA, the CDR3 is TGTGCCAGCAGTACAGGGAGCGTTGCCTACGAGCAGTACTTC. It is translated as CASSTGSVAYEQYF.

This sequence joins TRBV4-2 and TRBJ1-3, with a possible D match to TRBD1 (6 bases). Trimming removed 4 bases at V and 2 bases at J, with 9 bases between. Germline CDR1 and CDR2: LGHNA and YNFKEQ. The CDR3 length is 14 residues. The CDR3 loop reads CASSPGGTGNTIYF. CDR3 DNA: TGTGCCAGCAGCCCGGGGGGCACTGGAAACACCATATATTTT.

V usage is TRBV7-9 and J usage is TRBJ1-1; D uncertain. V was cut by 5 bases and J by 4 bases, with 20 bases left in between. There are 16 residues in the CDR3. Germline V gene sequence: CDR1 SEHNR, CDR2 FQNEAQ (reference sequence). This CDR3 is CASSEYRVYVTTEAFF. The DNA of the CDR3 is TGTGCCAGCAGCGAGTACCGCGTCTATGTTACCACTGAAGCTTTCTTT.

The rearrangement joins TRBV5-1 to TRBJ1-3; D is undetermined. The germline V gene encodes CDR1 SGHRS and CDR2 YFSETQ. The CDR3 totals 15 residues. Trimming took off 0 bases at V and 0 bases at J, with 7 bases between the two ends. The chain's CDR3 is CASSLDGDSGNTIYF. The CDR3 DNA reads TGCGCCAGCAGCTTGGACGGGGACTCTGGAAACACCATATATTTT.

J is TRBJ2-7 and V is TRBV29-1, with 7 bases aligning to TRBD2. CDR3 length: 12 residues. Trimming cost V 7 bases and J 0 bases; bases outside gene matches: 3. Germline loops: CDR1 SQVTM, CDR2 ANQGSEA. CDR3 residues: CSASGSSYEQYF. In DNA form, the CDR3 reads TGCAGCGCTAGCGGTAGCTCCTACGAGCAGTACTTC.

The rearrangement links TRBV7-3 to TRBJ2-1, with D possibly matching TRBD1 (5 bases). The CDR3 has 13 residues. CDR1 is SGHTA, CDR2 FQGTGA, per germline. V was cut by 6 bases and J by 4 bases, with 10 bases left in between. The CDR3 sequence: CASRPTGYNEQFF. Here the CDR3 DNA reads TGTGCCAGCAGGCCAACAGGTTACAATGAGCAGTTCTTC.

This clone was seen a single time. The CDR3 DNA reads TGTGCCAGTAAAGATAGCAACTATGGCTACACCTTC. Its translation is CASKDSNYGYTF. The chain combines TRBV5-5 with TRBJ1-2; D unclear. Trimming left V 8 bases short and J 2 bases short, with 10 bases between. CDR3 length: 12 amino acids. Germline CDR1 is SGHKS and CDR2 is YYEKEE (reference sequence).

The rearrangement uses TRBV19 and TRBJ2-7, with TRBD1 matching over 10 bases. CDR3 length: 14 residues. Trimming at V came to 9 bases and at J to 6 bases, leaving 11 bases not matched to a gene. Per germline, CDR1 LNHDA and CDR2 SQIVND (reference sequence). The CDR3 sequence: CASDRGQGVGEQYF. In DNA, the CDR3 is TGTGCCAGCGACCGCGGACAGGGGGTAGGCGAGCAGTACTTC.

This clone was counted only a few times. The chain recombines TRBV4-1 with TRBJ1-2, with D perhaps matching TRBD1 (5 bases). CDR1 is MGHRA and CDR2 is YSYEKL in the germline V gene. The CDR3 consists of 13 residues. Trimming removed 0 bases from V and 10 bases from J, with 12 bases in between. The CDR3 nucleotides are TGCGCCAGCAGCCAAGAAGGTAGGGGTGACTACACCTTC. Protein product: CASSQEGRGDYTF.

The chain recombines TRBV19 with TRBJ2-3; the match to TRBD2 covers 10 bases. Germline CDR1 is LNHDA and CDR2 is SQIVND (reference sequence). The trim removed 9 bases at V and 2 bases at J, leaving 20 bases unmatched. This CDR3 contains 19 residues. Here the CDR3 reads CASDTGPGLLAGNTDTQYF. For the CDR3, the DNA is TGTGCCAGCGACACGGGCCCCGGGCTACTAGCGGGGAACACAGATACGCAGTATTTT.